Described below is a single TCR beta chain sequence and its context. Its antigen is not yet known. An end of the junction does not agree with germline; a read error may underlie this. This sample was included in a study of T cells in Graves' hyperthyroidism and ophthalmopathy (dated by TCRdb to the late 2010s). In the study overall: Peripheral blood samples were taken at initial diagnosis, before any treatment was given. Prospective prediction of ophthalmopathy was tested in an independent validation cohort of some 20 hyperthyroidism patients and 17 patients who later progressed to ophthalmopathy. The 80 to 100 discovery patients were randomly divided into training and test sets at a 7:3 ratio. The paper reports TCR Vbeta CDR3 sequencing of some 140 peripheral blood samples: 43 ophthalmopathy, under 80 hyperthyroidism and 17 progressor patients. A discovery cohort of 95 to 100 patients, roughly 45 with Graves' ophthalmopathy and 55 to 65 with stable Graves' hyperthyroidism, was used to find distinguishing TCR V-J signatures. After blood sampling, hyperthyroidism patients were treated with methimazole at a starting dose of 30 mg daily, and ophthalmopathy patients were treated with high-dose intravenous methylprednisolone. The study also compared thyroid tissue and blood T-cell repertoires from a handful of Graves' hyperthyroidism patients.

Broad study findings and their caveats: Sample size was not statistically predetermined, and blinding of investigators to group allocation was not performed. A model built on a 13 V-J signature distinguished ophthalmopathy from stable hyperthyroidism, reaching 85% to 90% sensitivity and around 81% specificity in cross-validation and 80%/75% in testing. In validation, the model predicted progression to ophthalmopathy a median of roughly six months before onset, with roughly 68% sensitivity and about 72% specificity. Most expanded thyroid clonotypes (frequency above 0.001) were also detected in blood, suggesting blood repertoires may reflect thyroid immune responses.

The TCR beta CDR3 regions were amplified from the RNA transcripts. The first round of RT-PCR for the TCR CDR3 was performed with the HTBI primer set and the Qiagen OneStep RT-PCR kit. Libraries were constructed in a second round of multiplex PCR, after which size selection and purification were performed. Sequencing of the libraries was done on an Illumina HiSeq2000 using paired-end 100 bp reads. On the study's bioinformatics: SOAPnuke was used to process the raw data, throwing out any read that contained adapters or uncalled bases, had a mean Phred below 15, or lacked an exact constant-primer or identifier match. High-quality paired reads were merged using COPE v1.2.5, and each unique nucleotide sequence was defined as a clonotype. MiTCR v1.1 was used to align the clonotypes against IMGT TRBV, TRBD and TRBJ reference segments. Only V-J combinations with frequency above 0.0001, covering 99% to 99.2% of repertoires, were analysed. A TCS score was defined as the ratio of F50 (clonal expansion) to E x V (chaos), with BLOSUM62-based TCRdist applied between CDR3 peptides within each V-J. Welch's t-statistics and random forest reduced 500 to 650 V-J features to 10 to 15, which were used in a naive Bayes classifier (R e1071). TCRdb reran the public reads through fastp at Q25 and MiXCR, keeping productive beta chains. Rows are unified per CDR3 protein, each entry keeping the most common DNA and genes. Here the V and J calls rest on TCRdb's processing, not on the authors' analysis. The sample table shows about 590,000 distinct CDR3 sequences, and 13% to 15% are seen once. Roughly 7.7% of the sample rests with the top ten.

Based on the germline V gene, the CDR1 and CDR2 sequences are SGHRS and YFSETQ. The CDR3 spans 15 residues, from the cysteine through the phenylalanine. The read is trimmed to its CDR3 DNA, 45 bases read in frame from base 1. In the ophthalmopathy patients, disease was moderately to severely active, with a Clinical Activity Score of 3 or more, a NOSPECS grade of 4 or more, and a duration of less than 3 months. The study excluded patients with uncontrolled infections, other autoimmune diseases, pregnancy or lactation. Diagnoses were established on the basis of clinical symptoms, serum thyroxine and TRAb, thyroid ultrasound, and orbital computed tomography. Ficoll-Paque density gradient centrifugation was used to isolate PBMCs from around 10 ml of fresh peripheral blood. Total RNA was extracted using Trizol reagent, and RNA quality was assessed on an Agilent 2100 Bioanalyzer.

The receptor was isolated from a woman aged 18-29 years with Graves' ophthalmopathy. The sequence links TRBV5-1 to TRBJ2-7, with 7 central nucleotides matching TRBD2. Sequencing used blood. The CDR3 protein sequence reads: CASGLIQGGNYEQYF. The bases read TGCGCCAGCGGCTTGATTCAGGGAGGGAACTACGAGCAGTACTTC.